This T cell receptor (beta chain) stems from a study of Graves' ophthalmopathy and Graves' hyperthyroidism. Background on the study: At the time of initial diagnosis and before any treatment, peripheral blood was collected. General study findings and limits: Most expanded thyroid clonotypes above 0.001 frequency also appeared in blood.

About this clonotype: Its matching antigen is unknown.

RNA transcripts were the source from which TCR beta CDR3 regions were amplified. HTBI primers were used in a first-round RT-PCR, which preceded a second-round multiplex PCR. One entry per CDR3 protein, called by TCRdb with MiXCR from the multiplex PCR reads. The table includes 300,000 to 350,000 distinct CDR3 sequences, roughly 15% detected once. Clinical symptoms, serum thyroxine, TRAb, thyroid ultrasound and orbital computed tomography formed the basis of diagnosis. PBMCs came from 8.5 to 10 ml of fresh peripheral blood. Sequenced input: peripheral blood. This TCR came from an adult man with Graves' ophthalmopathy.

CDR3 in amino acids: CASTAELAGGNTGELFF. The CDR3 DNA sequence: TGTGCCAGCACCGCGGAGCTAGCGGGAGGCAACACCGGGGAGCTGTTTTTT. The V gene is TRBV28, the J gene TRBJ2-2, with 11 bases identical to TRBD2. The CDR3 runs 17 residues. The J segment lost 2 bases and the V segment lost 7 bases, leaving 9 bases of the junction unmatched. Germline assignment: CDR1 MDHEN and CDR2 SYDVKM.